The next 13 T cell receptor beta chains were all read from a single sample in a study of identical twins. In TCRdb, the 5' RACE reads were re-called with MiXCR into one record per CDR3 protein. The profile shows hundreds of thousands of distinct CDR3 sequences, 8.6% of them singletons. This sample was shared with a second study, whose subject was yellow fever vaccine responses in identical twins.

The specimen sequenced was PBMCs. All receptors come from a woman aged 18 to 35 in good health.

This clonotype was observed many times. The rearrangement uses TRBV29-1 and TRBJ1-1; possible D gene TRBD1, 5 bases. The V and J ends lost 5 bases and 10 bases respectively, with 14 bases between them. The CDR3 length is 11 residues. CDR1 SQVTM and CDR2 ANQGSEA come from the germline V gene. The DNA of the CDR3 is TGCAGCGTTCCCGGTGAGGGGCTAGCTTTCTTT. Its translation is CSVPGEGLAFF.

This clonotype has ten or more counts. This sequence joins TRBV10-1 and TRBJ1-1, with a tentative D call TRBD1 (6 bases). Germline V gene sequence: CDR1 WNHNN, CDR2 SYGVQD (reference sequence). The V gene lost 4 bases and the J gene lost 1 base, with 13 bases spanning the gap. The CDR3 is 15 residues long. The DNA for the CDR3 is TGCGCCAGCAGTGTAGGGGACAACGGGAACACTGAAGCTTTCTTT. This encodes CASSVGDNGNTEAFF.

In its sample, this clonotype was seen many times. The chain couples TRBV6-5 to TRBJ2-3, with D possibly matching TRBD2 (6 bases). The CDR3 is 15 amino acids. V lost 2 bases, J lost 5 bases, and 14 bases lay in between. CDR1 is MNHEY, CDR2 SVGAGI, per germline. CDR3 sequence (DNA): TGTGCCAGCAGTTACCGACCTAGCGTCGGAGATACGCAGTATTTT. This gives the protein CASSYRPSVGDTQYF.

The J gene is TRBJ2-3, the V gene TRBV11-2; perhaps TRBD1 as D (5 bases). Germline CDR1 reads SGHAT; CDR2 reads FQNNGV. The CDR3 sequence is 15 residues long. V was shortened by 3 bases and J by 1 base, with 11 bases between the two germline ends. The CDR3 sequence: CASSFFPRGTDTQYF. CDR3 DNA: TGTGCCAGCAGCTTTTTCCCCAGGGGCACAGATACGCAGTATTTT.

This chain joins TRBV25-1 and TRBJ2-3, with 8 bases that match TRBD1. This CDR3 contains 17 residues. Germline V gene data show CDR1 as MGHDK and CDR2 as SYGVNS. V shed 2 bases, J shed 2 bases, and the junction held 9 bases outside the gene matches. The CDR3 nucleotides are TGTGCCAGCAGTGAACTGGGTTCAGGGGGCGACACAGATACGCAGTATTTT. This translates into CASSELGSGGDTDTQYF.

The chain joins TRBV14 to TRBJ2-5, with D uncertain. The V gene's germline CDR1 is SGHDN and CDR2 FVKESK. V lost 0 bases to trimming and J lost 3 bases, with 11 bases between them. CDR3 length: 15 amino acids. Here the CDR3 DNA reads TGTGCCAGCAGCCAAGACAAAGGAAACAAAGAGACCCAGTACTTC. This gives the protein CASSQDKGNKETQYF.

The gene calls are TRBV11-1 and TRBJ1-5; TRBD1 matches 8 bases. The CDR3 extends over 18 amino acids. V was pared by 2 bases and J by 3 bases, with 12 bases of the junction left unmatched. Germline CDR1 and CDR2: SGHAT and FQDESV (reference sequence). The CDR3 region is CASSLTLPGQVSNQPQHF. The CDR3 nucleotides are TGTGCCAGCAGCTTAACCCTTCCGGGACAGGTTTCCAATCAGCCCCAGCATTTT.

There are many counts of this clonotype. The V gene is TRBV6-5, the J gene TRBJ1-5; D gene unclear. The CDR3 covers 14 residues. The V end was cut by 2 bases, the J end by 1 base, with 6 bases between. Germline assignment: CDR1 MNHEY and CDR2 SVGAGI. The CDR3 protein is CASSYSGSNQPQHF. CDR3 DNA: TGTGCCAGCAGTTACAGCGGAAGCAATCAGCCCCAGCATTTT.

The rearrangement uses TRBV5-6 and TRBJ2-6, with D perhaps assigned TRBD1 or TRBD2 (5 bases each). The V gene lost 4 bases and the J gene lost 4 bases, with 15 bases spanning the gap. Germline-derived CDR1 and CDR2 are SGHDT and YYEEEE. The CDR3 has 16 amino acids. The CDR3 DNA sequence: TGTGCCAGCAGCCCTCTGGTGGGGGTAGGGGCCAACGTCCTGACTTTC. Translated, it gives CASSPLVGVGANVLTF.

The chain couples TRBV6-6 to TRBJ2-5, with a weak D call TRBD1 (6 bases). The CDR3 has 13 residues. The V and J ends lost 5 bases and 5 bases respectively, with 12 bases between them. CDR1 is MNHNY and CDR2 is SVGAGI in the germline V gene (reference sequence). CDR3 sequence reads: CASSRGHLETQYF. CDR3 bases: TGTGCCAGCAGTAGGGGACACTTGGAGACCCAGTACTTC.

The V gene is TRBV5-6, the J gene TRBJ2-1; 7 bases fit TRBD2. The J segment lost 12 bases and the V segment lost 3 bases, leaving 6 bases of the junction unmatched. The length of the CDR3 is 12 residues. From germline, CDR1 is SGHDT and CDR2 YYEEEE. The CDR3 DNA is TGTGCCAGCAGCTCAGGACTAGGTTCGCAGTTCTTC. Amino acids: CASSSGLGSQFF.

The DNA of the CDR3 is TGTGCCAGCAGCTTAGACGGGTCAGGGGTGGAGACCCAGTACTTC. The encoded protein is CASSLDGSGVETQYF. The chain links TRBV7-2 to TRBJ2-5, with D tentatively TRBD1 (6 bases). This CDR3 has 15 amino acids. V gave up 1 base and J gave up 5 bases, with 14 bases separating them. Germline CDR1 reads SGHTA; CDR2 reads FQGNSA.

This clonotype was seen a handful of times. This chain uses TRBV5-5 with TRBJ2-7; D is tentatively TRBD1 or TRBD2 (5 bases each). The CDR3 runs 13 residues. The germline V and J ends were trimmed by 4 bases and 12 bases, with 20 bases remaining between them. Germline V gene sequence: CDR1 SGHKS, CDR2 YYEKEE (reference sequence). DNA for the CDR3: TGTGCCAGCAGCCTAATCGACACGGGGCCCCGGTACTTC. Translated: CASSLIDTGPRYF.